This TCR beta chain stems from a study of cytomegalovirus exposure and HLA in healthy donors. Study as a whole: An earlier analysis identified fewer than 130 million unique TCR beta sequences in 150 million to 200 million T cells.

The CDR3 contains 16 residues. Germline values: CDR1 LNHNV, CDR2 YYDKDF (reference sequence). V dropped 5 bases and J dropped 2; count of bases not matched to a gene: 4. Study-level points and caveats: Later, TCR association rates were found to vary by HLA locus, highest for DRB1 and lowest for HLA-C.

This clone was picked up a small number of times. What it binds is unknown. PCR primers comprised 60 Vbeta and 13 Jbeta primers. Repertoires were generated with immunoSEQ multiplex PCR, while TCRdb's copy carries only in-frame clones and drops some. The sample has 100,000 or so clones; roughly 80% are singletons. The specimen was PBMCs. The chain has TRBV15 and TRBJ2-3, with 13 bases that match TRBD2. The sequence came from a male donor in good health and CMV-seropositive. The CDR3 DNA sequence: TGTGCCACCAGCTGGACTAGCGGGGGCCCCACAGATACGCAGTATTTT. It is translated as CATSWTSGGPTDTQYF.